The rows below give T cell receptor beta chains drawn from one sample of a study of beta chain features in type 1 diabetes. The table came from immunoSEQ multiplex PCR; TCRdb's copy has only in-frame clones and leaves some out. The sample shows 400,000 to 500,000 clones, approximately 15% of them seen only once. The material sequenced was naive CD4+ T cells from blood. These receptors all come from a man aged 25-40 years in good health. Each CDR3 is given with its conserved first and last residue. A D gene is named only where the DNA matches it firmly. The size of a clone is reported for some rows only, either as once, few or many, or as a class for expanded clones.

CDR3 protein: CASSFLPSGGTDTQYF
CDR3 DNA: TGTGCCAGCAGCTTCCTGCCTAGCGGCGGCACAGATACGCAGTATTTT
D gene: TRBD2
J gene: TRBJ2-3
clone size: few
V gene: TRBV5-4

CDR3 protein: CASSLAQANNEQFF
CDR3 DNA: TGTGCCAGCAGCTTAGCGCAGGCTAACAATGAGCAGTTCTTC
D gene: .
J gene: TRBJ2-1
clone size: .
V gene: TRBV7-2

CDR3 protein: CASSAGQGRDEQYF
CDR3 DNA: TGTGCCAGCAGCGCGGGACAGGGGCGCGACGAGCAGTACTTC
D gene: TRBD1
J gene: TRBJ2-7
clone size: once
V gene: TRBV7-2

CDR3 protein: CASSAYRGGRTEAFF
CDR3 DNA: TGTGCCAGCAGCGCTTACAGGGGCGGGAGGACTGAAGCTTTCTTT
D gene: TRBD1
J gene: TRBJ1-1
clone size: .
V gene: TRBV7-2

CDR3 protein: CASSVGARGRETQYF
CDR3 DNA: TGTGCCAGCAGCGTAGGAGCCAGGGGTCGGGAGACCCAGTACTTC
D gene: .
J gene: TRBJ2-5
clone size: few
V gene: TRBV9

CDR3 protein: CASSLRGSTYEQYF
CDR3 DNA: TGTGCCAGCAGCTTGCGGGGCAGCACCTACGAGCAGTACTTC
D gene: .
J gene: TRBJ2-7
clone size: few
V gene: TRBV5-6

CDR3 protein: CASSEWGPRNEQYF
CDR3 DNA: TGTGCCAGCAGTGAATGGGGCCCACGTAACGAGCAGTACTTC
D gene: .
J gene: TRBJ2-7
clone size: .
V gene: TRBV25-1

CDR3 protein: CASSLISTDTQYF
CDR3 DNA: TGTGCCAGCAGCCTCATAAGCACAGATACGCAGTATTTT
D gene: .
J gene: TRBJ2-3
clone size: few
V gene: TRBV9

CDR3 protein: CASSSYHEDGYTF
CDR3 DNA: TGTGCCAGCAGTTCTTATCACGAGGATGGCTACACCTTC
D gene: .
J gene: TRBJ1-2
clone size: few
V gene: TRBV27

CDR3 protein: CASSDEAGRSYNEQFF
CDR3 DNA: TGTGCCAGCAGTGACGAAGCGGGACGCTCCTACAATGAGCAGTTCTTC
D gene: TRBD2
J gene: TRBJ2-1
clone size: few
V gene: TRBV6-1

CDR3 protein: CASSPTDRLVGYTF
CDR3 DNA: TGTGCCAGCAGCCCAACAGACAGGCTTGTTGGCTACACCTTC
D gene: .
J gene: TRBJ1-2
clone size: .
V gene: TRBV7-6

CDR3 protein: CASSFYFGYTF
CDR3 DNA: TGTGCCAGCAGTTTTTACTTTGGCTACACCTTC
D gene: .
J gene: TRBJ1-2
clone size: .
V gene: TRBV28

CDR3 protein: CACSQEGPGSWDTQYF
CDR3 DNA: TGTGCCTGCAGCCAAGAAGGACCGGGATCGTGGGATACGCAGTATTTT
D gene: .
J gene: TRBJ2-3
clone size: .
V gene: TRBV14

CDR3 protein: CASSLELLAGVLGEQFF
CDR3 DNA: TGTGCCAGCAGCTTAGAATTACTAGCGGGAGTATTGGGTGAGCAGTTCTTC
D gene: TRBD2
J gene: TRBJ2-1
clone size: .
V gene: TRBV7-6

CDR3 protein: CSAVGEGAETQYF
CDR3 DNA: TGCAGCGCAGTAGGGGAGGGTGCAGAGACCCAGTACTTC
D gene: TRBD2
J gene: TRBJ2-5
clone size: .
V gene: TRBV29-1

CDR3 protein: CASSQVGDGYTF
CDR3 DNA: TGTGCCAGCAGCCAAGTCGGCGATGGCTACACCTTC
D gene: .
J gene: TRBJ1-2
clone size: .
V gene: TRBV4-2

CDR3 protein: CAWSWGIAGSRWQFF
CDR3 DNA: TGTGCCTGGAGTTGGGGCATAGCGGGGTCACGATGGCAGTTCTTC
D gene: TRBD2
J gene: TRBJ2-1
clone size: .
V gene: TRBV30

CDR3 protein: CASSLGQPGVNEQFF
CDR3 DNA: TGCGCCAGCAGCCTCGGACAACCGGGCGTCAATGAGCAGTTCTTC
D gene: .
J gene: TRBJ2-1
clone size: few
V gene: TRBV5-1

CDR3 protein: CASSPGTGGTYEQYF
CDR3 DNA: TGTGCCAGCAGCCCTGGGACAGGGGGAACCTACGAGCAGTACTTC
D gene: TRBD1
J gene: TRBJ2-7
clone size: .
V gene: TRBV7-2

CDR3 protein: CASTAVGNQPQHF
CDR3 DNA: TGTGCCAGTACGGCGGTCGGCAATCAGCCCCAGCATTTT
D gene: .
J gene: TRBJ1-5
clone size: few
V gene: TRBV19

CDR3 protein: CASSKACTDTQYF
CDR3 DNA: TGTGCCAGCAGCAAGGCTTGCACAGATACGCAGTATTTT
D gene: .
J gene: TRBJ2-3
clone size: many
V gene: TRBV21-1

CDR3 protein: CASSGTGDTEAFF
CDR3 DNA: TGTGCCAGTAGTGGTACAGGGGACACTGAAGCTTTCTTT
D gene: TRBD1
J gene: TRBJ1-1
clone size: few
V gene: TRBV19

CDR3 protein: CASSQKMTGGRGYTF
CDR3 DNA: TGTGCCAGCAGCCAAAAGATGACAGGGGGCAGAGGCTACACCTTC
D gene: TRBD1
J gene: TRBJ1-2
clone size: .
V gene: TRBV14

CDR3 protein: CASSLAEASREQYF
CDR3 DNA: TGTGCCAGCAGCTTAGCGGAAGCCTCACGGGAGCAGTACTTC
D gene: .
J gene: TRBJ2-7
clone size: few
V gene: TRBV7-9

CDR3 protein: CASSFGQVADTQYF
CDR3 DNA: TGTGCCAGCAGCTTCGGACAGGTAGCAGATACGCAGTATTTT
D gene: TRBD1
J gene: TRBJ2-3
clone size: .
V gene: TRBV5-4

CDR3 protein: CAVAGGLDTGELFF
CDR3 DNA: TGCGCCGTAGCGGGAGGTCTAGACACCGGGGAGCTGTTTTTT
D gene: TRBD2
J gene: TRBJ2-2
clone size: .
V gene: TRBV29-1

CDR3 protein: CASSVASGADYEQYF
CDR3 DNA: TGTGCCAGCAGCGTAGCTTCGGGGGCCGACTACGAGCAGTACTTC
D gene: .
J gene: TRBJ2-7
clone size: .
V gene: TRBV9

CDR3 protein: CASRTGGYGYTF
CDR3 DNA: TGTGCCAGCCGGACAGGGGGCTATGGCTACACCTTC
D gene: TRBD1
J gene: TRBJ1-2
clone size: few
V gene: TRBV2

CDR3 protein: CASSQEVFTQGSGANVLTF
CDR3 DNA: TGTGCCAGCAGCCAAGAAGTCTTCACCCAGGGCTCTGGGGCCAACGTCCTGACTTTC
D gene: .
J gene: TRBJ2-6
clone size: .
V gene: TRBV4-2